This is a list of T cell receptor beta chains from one sample in a study of CD8+CD57+ T cells in acquired aplastic anemia. TCRdb processed the reads anew with MiXCR; each CDR3 protein has one entry. The table lists over 150,000 distinct CDR3 sequences, 70% to 80% of them singletons. Input material: sorted CD4+, CD8+, or CD8+CD57+ T cells (not recorded which) from PBMCs. Receptors originate from a human donor with aplastic anemia. Both conserved end residues are part of each CDR3. The D gene is left open where the match is weak. Some rows mark clone size as missing; the rest say once, few, many or name a class of expanded clone.

>NA|TRBV20-1|TRBJ1-4|NA
TGCAGTGCTAGAGACAGGGTTGGAGAAAAACTGTTTTTT
CSARDRVGEKLFF
>NA|TRBV10-3|TRBJ1-6|NA
TGTGCCATCAGTAACCGGGATCTCCCTAATTCACCCCTCCACTTT
CAISNRDLPNSPLHF
>NA|TRBV7-6|TRBJ2-5|TRBD1
TGTGCCAGCAGCCCAAACAGGGGCCAAGAGACCCAGTACTTC
CASSPNRGQETQYF
>NA|TRBV20-1|TRBJ2-3|TRBD2
TGCAGTGCTAGAGATCTGGGGACTAGCGGGAGGGCAGATACGCAGTATTTT
CSARDLGTSGRADTQYF
>NA|TRBV19|TRBJ2-7|NA
TGTGCCACCGCCGGGGATCTCCTGTTGGACGAGCAGTACTTC
CATAGDLLLDEQYF
>NA|TRBV20-1|TRBJ2-5|NA
TGCAGTGCTAGGGGGTGGCAGGTAAAGGAGACCCAGTACTTC
CSARGWQVKETQYF
>NA|TRBV7-6|TRBJ2-7|TRBD2
TGTGCCAGCAGCACTAGCGGGGTACCCCCCTACGAGCAGTACTTC
CASSTSGVPPYEQYF
>NA|TRBV5-8|TRBJ1-1|NA
TGTGCCAGCAGCTTTAGGGGCACTGAAGCTTTCTTT
CASSFRGTEAFF
>NA|TRBV2|TRBJ1-1|NA
TGTGCCAGCGGCTTGAGAGATATGAACACTGAAGCTTTCTTT
CASGLRDMNTEAFF
>NA|TRBV19|TRBJ2-5|NA
TGTGCCAGTAGGGGGCTATTCCAAGAGACCCAGTACTTC
CASRGLFQETQYF
>NA|TRBV10-3|TRBJ1-2|NA
TGTGCCATCAGTTACTCGGGAGTTAACTATGGCTACACCTTC
CAISYSGVNYGYTF
>NA|TRBV20-1|TRBJ1-4|TRBD1
TGCAGTGCTACGACAGGGGGAACTAATGAAAAACTGTTTTTT
CSATTGGTNEKLFF
>many|TRBV20-1|TRBJ2-7|NA
TGCAGTGCCCGCCAGAGGACCCAAAGCTCCTACGAGCAGTACTTC
CSARQRTQSSYEQYF
>NA|TRBV20-1|TRBJ2-5|NA
TGCAGTGCTGTACTAGAGGAAGAGGCCCAGTACTTC
CSAVLEEEAQYF
>NA|TRBV5-4|TRBJ2-7|NA
TGTGCCACCACCACCCTAGCGTCCTACGAGCAGTACTTC
CATTTLASYEQYF
>NA|TRBV20-1|TRBJ2-3|TRBD2
TGCAGTGCTAGAGCGCTAGCGGGCAACGCGCAGTATTTT
CSARALAGNAQYF
>NA|TRBV20-1|TRBJ2-7|NA
TGCAGTGCTAGAGATCAAAGGACAGTCTATTCCTACGAGCGGTACTTC
CSARDQRTVYSYERYF
>few|TRBV15|TRBJ1-2|NA
TGTGCCACCAGCAGAGGAGCTAACTATGGCTACACCTTC
CATSRGANYGYTF
>many|TRBV6-2/TRBV6-3|TRBJ2-7|TRBD1
TGTGCCAGCCTCCGGGACAGCTCCTACGAGCAGTACTTC
CASLRDSSYEQYF
>NA|TRBV19|TRBJ1-2|NA
TGTGCCAGTAGTATAGAAAGCAGATATGGCTACACCTTC
CASSIESRYGYTF
>once|TRBV2|TRBJ2-1|NA
TGTGCCAGCAGGGACCCGCTGAATGAGCAGTTCTTC
CASRDPLNEQFF
>NA|TRBV5-6|TRBJ1-1|NA
TGTGCCAGCAGCCAATGGACTGCTGAAGCTTTCTTT
CASSQWTAEAFF
>NA|TRBV6-5|TRBJ1-1|NA
TGTGCCAGCAGTTACGGGGTCCCGAACACTGAAGCTTTCTTT
CASSYGVPNTEAFF
>NA|TRBV5-5|TRBJ1-1|TRBD1
TGTGCCAGCAGCTTGCCCTGGGACAGGGCCCTGAACGCTGAAGCTTTCTTT
CASSLPWDRALNAEAFF
>NA|TRBV25-1|TRBJ2-5|NA
TGTGCCAGCAGTGATGGGCTGACACAAGAGACCCAGTACTTC
CASSDGLTQETQYF
>many|TRBV9|TRBJ2-3|TRBD1
TGTGCCGGCAGCGTAGAAAGGGGGCAAGATACGCAGTATTTT
CAGSVERGQDTQYF
>NA|TRBV29-1|TRBJ1-2|NA
TGCAGCGCCAAGACAGGACAAACCTCCTATGGCTACACCTTC
CSAKTGQTSYGYTF
>NA|TRBV29-1|TRBJ1-1|NA
TGCAGCGTTGTCGAATATGAAGCTTTCTTT
CSVVEYEAFF
>NA|TRBV29-1|TRBJ2-7|NA
TGCAGCGTCGAAGGCGGGATCCGGGAGCAGTACTTC
CSVEGGIREQYF
>NA|TRBV6-5|TRBJ1-2|NA
TGTGCCAGCAGTTACTCGAGGGGACCGCGTGGCTACACCTTC
CASSYSRGPRGYTF
>few|TRBV10-3|TRBJ2-5|NA
TGTGCCATCAGTGTGAAACGGGGGCAAGAGACCCAGTACTTC
CAISVKRGQETQYF
>NA|TRBV18|TRBJ2-1|TRBD2
TGTGCCAGCTCACCGTACCGTGGACTAGCGGGAGGGCCTGACTACAATGAGCAGTTCTTC
CASSPYRGLAGGPDYNEQFF
>NA|TRBV29-1|TRBJ1-4|TRBD1
TGCAGCGACTCGGGACAGGGGTATGAAAAACTGTTTTTT
CSDSGQGYEKLFF
>NA|TRBV24-1|TRBJ2-3|TRBD1
TGTGCCACCAGTGATTTAGGGACAGGGGAATTGGATACGCAGTATTTT
CATSDLGTGELDTQYF
>NA|TRBV20-1|TRBJ1-1|NA
TGCAGTGCTAGGCAGCAGGACACTGAAGCTTTCTTT
CSARQQDTEAFF
>few|TRBV20-1|TRBJ2-7|TRBD2
TGCAGTGCTAGGAGGACTAGCGGGGGCTACGAGCAGTACTTC
CSARRTSGGYEQYF
>NA|TRBV20-1|TRBJ2-3|NA
TGCAGTGCTAGAATACTAGCCACAGATACGCAGTATTTT
CSARILATDTQYF